The T cell receptor (beta chain) described here comes from a study of memory CD4+ T cells and cytomegalovirus serostatus. Method: immunoSEQ multiplex PCR; TCRdb's copy keeps in-frame clones and lacks some. Of 60,000 or so clones in the sample, about four fifths were seen once. The sort gate was single viable CD3+CD4+CD8-CD45RO+ cells for memory CD4+ T cells. CD4+ T cells were isolated by positive magnetic selection. Study-wide findings and caveats: Of under 200 reported CMV TCRbeta sequences, 60 to 85 were found in memory CD4+ repertoires.

Germline values: CDR1 SGHDN, CDR2 FVKESK. This CDR3 is built from 13 residues. V dropped 5 bases and J dropped 7; count of bases not matched to a gene: 7. Points on this clone: No antigen is known for it.

This chain connects TRBV14 to TRBJ1-2; 7 nucleotides line up with TRBD1. The sequence derives from an adult in good health and CMV-seronegative. Some clones in this sample may be carry-over from other donors' samples. Source material: memory CD4+ T cells from blood. CDR3: CASSETGDGGYTF. CDR3 coding DNA: TGTGCCAGCAGCGAAACAGGGGATGGTGGCTACACCTTC.